This paragraph covers one T cell receptor beta chain sequence. As yet, its antigen is unknown. These data originate in a study of shared clonotypes between healthy human individuals. On the study more broadly: Researchers drew samples from a couple of women and a few men aged 18 to 49. Regarding the study as a whole: Some naive CD4 clonotypes, approximately 4.5%, turned up in common across several donors. Richness estimates generally favored naive over memory subsets.

Profiling relied on immunoSEQ multiplex PCR, and the TCRdb table lists in-frame clones only, not all of them. In the table there are some 2.3 million clones, more than 85% of which are singletons. Germline CDR1 and CDR2: SGHTA and FQGTGA. With 0 bases removed from V and 0 bases from J, the gap between germline ends came to 9 bases. The CDR3 loop spans 17 amino acids. Donors were Caucasian adults residing in Nashville, Tennessee, USA. This TCR came from a man between 18 and 35 years old in good health. Some clones in this sample may be carry-over from other donors' samples. Source material: naive CD4+ T cells from PBMCs. Regarding subset: CD45RA+ positively selected. The V gene is TRBV7-3, the J gene TRBJ2-6; D not resolved. CDR3 sequence (DNA): TGTGCCAGCAGCTTAACTAATGGACCCTCTGGGGCCAACGTCCTGACTTTC. Translating it yields CASSLTNGPSGANVLTF.